These 21 T cell receptor beta chains share one sample of origin, sequenced in a study of post-analysis software for immune sequencing data. No antigen has been assigned to these receptors. The study's findings and limits: TRBV5-6, TRBV5-1 and TRBV20-1 were among roughly five TRBV segments more frequent in patients than controls.

Unique molecular identifiers were built into the TCR beta cDNA libraries. TCRdb independently ran MiXCR on the PCR reads; one entry per CDR3 protein. The table has hundreds of thousands of distinct CDR3 sequences, 25% to 30% seen once; the top ten hold around 0.56%. Sequencing was carried out using blood. The receptor set was obtained from a girl between 5 and 17 years old with multiple sclerosis.

This chain joins TRBV6-5 and TRBJ1-6; tentatively, D is TRBD1 (5 bases). Per the germline V gene, CDR1 is MNHEY and CDR2 is SVGAGI. This CDR3 region has 14 residues. The V and J ends lost 6 bases and 11 bases respectively, with 17 bases between them. For the CDR3, the DNA is TGTGCCAGCAGCCGGGAGGGGAGAGGGACACCCCTCCACTTT. It translates to CASSREGRGTPLHF.

The chain carries TRBV20-1 and TRBJ1-1, with D maybe TRBD1 (6 bases). The CDR3 contains 13 residues. From germline, CDR1 is DFQATT and CDR2 SNEGSKA (reference sequence). The ends were cut back, 6 bases at V and 4 bases at J, with 15 bases in the middle. CDR3 in amino acids: CSAKQGPGTEAFF. CDR3 nucleotides: TGCAGTGCCAAGCAGGGGCCGGGCACTGAAGCTTTCTTT.

The chain uses TRBV11-2 and TRBJ2-3, with unresolved D. V was shortened by 11 bases and J by 2 bases, with 14 bases between the two germline ends. Germline V CDR1 and CDR2: SGHAT, FQNNGV. CDR3 size: 13 residues. The CDR3 DNA is TGTGCCTTATCGTCTCGGCCCACAGATACGCAGTATTTT. As protein: CALSSRPTDTQYF.

The CDR3 DNA sequence: TGTGCCAGCAGCCCCTACGGAGGTCGAGGTGCGGAGACCCAGTACTTC. This sequence encodes CASSPYGGRGAETQYF. The V and J genes are TRBV7-2 and TRBJ2-5; D might be TRBD2 (5 bases). In germline, CDR1 is SGHTA, CDR2 FQGNSA. The CDR3 extends over 16 amino acids. Trimming left V 5 bases short and J 5 bases short, with 21 bases between.

The V and J genes are TRBV11-2 and TRBJ2-3, with 12 nucleotides matching TRBD2. Germline CDR1 SGHAT, CDR2 FQNNGV. The J segment lost 4 bases and the V segment lost 3 bases, leaving 5 bases of the junction unmatched. This CDR3 comprises 16 residues. The chain's CDR3 is CASSFSPSGGADTQYF. The CDR3 nucleotides are TGTGCCAGCAGCTTCAGTCCTAGCGGGGGGGCAGATACGCAGTATTTT.

This clonotype came up many times. The rearrangement links TRBV29-1 to TRBJ1-2; no definite D call. CDR3 length: 13 amino acids. Germline values: CDR1 SQVTM, CDR2 ANQGSEA. V dropped 5 bases and J dropped 1 base, with 11 bases sitting between them. The CDR3 loop reads CSVPTRLNYGYTF. The CDR3, as DNA: TGCAGCGTTCCGACCAGGCTTAACTATGGCTACACCTTC.

This clonotype came up many times. This chain links TRBV7-2 with TRBJ1-2; D unresolved. The CDR3 sequence is 15 residues long. The V and J ends lost 5 bases and 7 bases respectively, with 20 bases between them. From germline, CDR1 is SGHTA and CDR2 FQGNSA. The CDR3 DNA is TGTGCCAGCAGCCCCGCCTTCGGTACTCAGGCTGGCTACACCTTC. It translates to CASSPAFGTQAGYTF.

This clonotype showed up just a few times. The chain recombines TRBV12-5 with TRBJ2-7; TRBD1 agrees at 9 bases. V lost 4 bases and J lost 2; bases outside the gene matches: 6. This CDR3 comprises 15 residues. Looked up from germline, CDR1 is LGHNT and CDR2 is FRNRAP. This CDR3 reads CASGSDNRGPYEQYF. The CDR3 DNA sequence: TGTGCTAGTGGTTCGGATAACAGGGGGCCCTACGAGCAGTACTTC.

This clonotype was counted between two and nine times. V is TRBV7-9 and J is TRBJ2-2; tentative D call: TRBD2 (6 bases). Germline CDR1 is SEHNR and CDR2 is FQNEAQ (reference sequence). The CDR3 totals 15 residues. Trimming took off 7 bases at V and 0 bases at J, with 12 bases between the two ends. CDR3 loop: CASTLGGANTGELFF. DNA for the CDR3: TGTGCCAGCACCCTAGGCGGGGCGAACACCGGGGAGCTGTTTTTT.

At least ten counts were recorded for this clonotype. The gene calls are TRBV9 and TRBJ2-5; 12 nucleotides line up with TRBD2. CDR3 length equals 15 residues. With V trimmed by 3 bases and J by 1 base, 1 base remained unmatched. Germline CDR1 reads SGDLS; CDR2 reads YYNGEE. The CDR3 reads CASSATSGGQETQYF. CDR3 in DNA: TGTGCCAGCAGCGCGACTAGCGGGGGCCAAGAGACCCAGTACTTC.

This clonotype appeared a few times. CDR3 nucleotides: TGCGCCAGCAGCCAACTCCCGGACAACACAGATACGCAGTATTTT. Encoded protein: CASSQLPDNTDTQYF. The chain has TRBV4-1 and TRBJ2-3; D possibly corresponds to TRBD1 (5 bases). The length of the CDR3 is 15 residues. Per germline, CDR1 MGHRA and CDR2 YSYEKL. Trimming pared 2 bases from V and 2 bases from J, leaving 11 bases between.

The chain recombines TRBV7-8 with TRBJ2-7; D is perhaps TRBD2 (5 bases). CDR3 length: 16 amino acids. The V gene's germline CDR1 is SGHVS and CDR2 FQNEAQ. The ends were cut back, 0 bases at V and 5 bases at J, with 17 bases in the middle. The CDR3 DNA follows: TGTGCCAGCAGCTTAGCCCGACTATCCGTACTCAACGAGCAGTACTTC. Its protein product is CASSLARLSVLNEQYF.

CDR3 region: CASSLDGGQAYGYTF. Here the CDR3 DNA reads TGTGCCAGCAGCTTGGATGGGGGACAAGCATATGGCTACACCTTC. The chain uses TRBV5-5 and TRBJ1-2; D is possibly TRBD1 (6 bases). This CDR3 has 15 residues. V was shortened by 0 bases and J by 5 bases, with 14 bases between the two germline ends. CDR1 is SGHKS and CDR2 is YYEKEE in the germline V gene (reference sequence).

J is TRBJ2-1 and V is TRBV5-1; TRBD2 matches 9 bases. V was clipped by 1 base and J by 4 bases; unmatched bases: 12. The CDR3 is made up of 18 amino acids. From germline, CDR1 is SGHRS and CDR2 YFSETQ. CDR3 protein: CASSLPLAGGLGYNEQFF. DNA of the CDR3: TGCGCCAGCAGCTTGCCACTGGCGGGGGGGCTGGGGTACAATGAGCAGTTCTTC.

V and J are TRBV20-1 and TRBJ2-3; D is uncertain. Germline loops: CDR1 DFQATT, CDR2 SNEGSKA (reference sequence). This CDR3 region has 12 residues. Trimming left V 6 bases short and J 10 bases short, with 17 bases between. CDR3 nucleotide sequence: TGCAGTGCAACCCTCGGCCCATATTCGCAGTATTTT. Encoded protein: CSATLGPYSQYF.

In this sample, this clonotype turned up a few times. V gene TRBV12-5 combines with J gene TRBJ2-7, with a tentative D call TRBD1 (5 bases). CDR3 length: 11 amino acids. Germline CDR1 reads LGHNT; CDR2 reads FRNRAP. The germline V and J ends were trimmed by 5 bases and 5 bases, with 7 bases remaining between them. This chain's CDR3 is CASGQGHEQYF. DNA of the CDR3: TGTGCTAGTGGTCAGGGCCACGAGCAGTACTTC.

The rearrangement uses TRBV2 and TRBJ1-5, with no clear D. Per the germline V gene, CDR1 is SNHLY and CDR2 is FYNNEI. This CDR3 has 14 residues. V shed 3 bases and J shed 1 base, with 7 bases lying between them. CDR3 DNA sequence: TGTGCCAGCAGTGAGAGGTCAAGCAATCAGCCCCAGCATTTT. It encodes CASSERSSNQPQHF.

This clonotype was recorded a few times. The chain joins TRBV7-9 to TRBJ2-1; TRBD1 or TRBD2 may be the D gene (5 bases each). The CDR3 covers 15 residues. V was trimmed by 1 base and J by 6 bases, leaving 13 bases between them. Looked up from germline, CDR1 is SEHNR and CDR2 is FQNEAQ (reference sequence). CDR3 residues: CASSLVHPRGNEQFF. The CDR3 bases are TGTGCCAGCAGCTTAGTACACCCGAGGGGCAATGAGCAGTTCTTC. Based on the CDR3 plus reference TRBV7-9 and TRBJ2-1, the full variable domain is DTGVSQNPRHKITKRGQNVTFRCDPISEHNRLYWYRQTLGQGPEFLTYFQNEAQLEKSRLLSDRFSAERPKGSFSTLEIQRTEQGDSAMYLCASSLVHPRGNEQFFGPGTRLTVL.

The chain has TRBV27 and TRBJ1-2; TRBD1 is a possible D gene (5 bases). CDR1 is MNHEY, CDR2 SMNVEV, per germline (reference sequence). V was pared by 2 bases and J by 7 bases, with 11 bases between. CDR3 length equals 13 residues. Here the CDR3 DNA reads TGTGCCAGCAGTTTAGCAGGGCTTGGTGGCTACACCTTC. Encoded protein: CASSLAGLGGYTF.

V and J are TRBV10-3 and TRBJ1-1; 7 bases match TRBD1. CDR3 size: 13 residues. The junction had 9 bases not matched to a gene; V was cut back by 10 bases and J by 4 bases. In germline, CDR1 is ENHRY, CDR2 SYGVKD. CDR3 sequence reads: CATKTGSGTEAFF. CDR3 DNA: TGTGCCACTAAGACAGGGTCGGGCACTGAAGCTTTCTTT.

This clonotype has more than one count but fewer than ten. A junction boundary mismatches the germline segment, possibly from a read error. The V gene is TRBV18, the J gene TRBJ2-7; possible D gene TRBD1, 6 bases. The CDR3 is made up of 14 amino acids. Germline CDR1 is KGHSH and CDR2 is LQKENI. CDR3 DNA sequence: TGTGCCAGCTCACCGATCCCAGGGGATTGGGAGCGGTACTTC. Translation: CASSPIPGDWERYF.